The entry below gives a single TCR beta chain sequence along with its context. The target of this receptor is not known. The record has no base qualities; no much larger clone is one base away. CDR1 and CDR2 (LNHDA, SQIVND) derive from the germline V gene (reference sequence). The V end gives up 9 bases and the J end 4 bases, leaving 8 bases in the junction not matched to a gene. From cysteine to phenylalanine, the CDR3 is 14 amino acids long. Left in the record is the CDR3 DNA by itself, 42 bases read in frame from the first base. TCRbeta CDR3 regions were amplified from genomic DNA using the immunoSEQ Assay, a bias-controlled multiplex PCR. In the source study's methods: The number of nucleated cells in each sample was estimated from the amplification of reference gene primers within the assay. To quantify the absolute abundance of each unique TCRbeta CDR3 rearrangement, sequence reads were collapsed and filtered. For each sample, productive Simpson clonality was calculated as the square root of Simpson's diversity index across productive rearrangements. In its TCRdb copy, this immuneACCESS table keeps in-frame sequences only and misses some clones. Where compared with another copy, unresolved V genes explain less than half of these, and the others have no known cause. V, J and clone size were drawn from that table, and D and trimming were deduced from the DNA. This sample lists about 200,000 clones; 80% to 90% were detected once. Of the sample, around 8.4% falls within the top ten clones.

In the prospective study, participants were roughly 18 to 95 years old, resided in approximately 22 geographic areas of the United States, and were enrolled through a virtual design. In the prospective study, cohorts were assigned on the basis of participant-reported clinical history obtained from a screening survey and a study questionnaire. Recovered participants in ImmuneRACE Cohort 3 were defined as having two consecutive negative NP/OP PCR tests, clearance from a healthcare professional, or resolution of symptoms. Each participant in the prospective study had whole blood, serum and a nasopharyngeal or oropharyngeal swab collected by mobile phlebotomists. Over a roughly 2-month period, participants in the prospective study had the option of providing additional blood draws and questionnaires. Prospective study blood samples were shipped either frozen or at room temperature before DNA extraction.

This sample was taken from a study of blood T cell repertoires in COVID-19 (dated by TCRdb to 2018 to 2021). Looking at the study overall: Samples covering the acute and convalescent phases of COVID-19 were provided by collaborators in the United States, Italy and Spain. The prospective study material was composed of cDNA or gDNA derived from T cells, B-cell-depleted T cells, or PBMCs. The dataset comprised deeply sampled blood TCRbeta repertoires from subjects exposed to, actively infected with, or recovered from COVID-19. A freely available public database, intended as a resource for researchers studying the immune response to SARS-CoV-2, is where the repertoires were released. Samples were obtained from the ongoing ImmuneRACE study (first 160 participants) and from about 1,300 subjects provided by 6 global collaborators. Sample metadata almost always included a de-identified subject ID, COVID-19 status, age in years and sex. Where available, HLA class I and class II types were obtained from metadata supplied by the sample provider rather than from assay-based typing. The full study reports these points: The amount of clinical and demographic metadata varied by source and participant and was provided uncurated.

The sequence came from a young woman who had recovered from COVID-19. The sample was PBMCs or T cells enriched from blood (not recorded which). Here the chain combines TRBV19 and TRBJ2-1; 8 nucleotides in the junction match TRBD1. Here the CDR3 is given as CASRDRGGYNEQFF. The DNA sequence is TGTGCCAGCAGAGACAGGGGAGGTTACAATGAGCAGTTCTTC.